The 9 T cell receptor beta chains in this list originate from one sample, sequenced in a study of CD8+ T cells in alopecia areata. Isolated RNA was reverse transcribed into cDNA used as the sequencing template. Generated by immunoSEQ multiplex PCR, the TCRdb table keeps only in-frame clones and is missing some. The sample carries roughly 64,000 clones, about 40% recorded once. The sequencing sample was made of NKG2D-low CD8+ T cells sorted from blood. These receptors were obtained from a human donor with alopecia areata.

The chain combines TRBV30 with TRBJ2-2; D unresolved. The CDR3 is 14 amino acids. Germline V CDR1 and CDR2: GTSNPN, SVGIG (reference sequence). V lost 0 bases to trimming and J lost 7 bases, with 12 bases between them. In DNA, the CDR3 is TGTGCCTGGAGTGTAAATAGTCAGATCGGGGAGCTGTTTTTT. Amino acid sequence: CAWSVNSQIGELFF.

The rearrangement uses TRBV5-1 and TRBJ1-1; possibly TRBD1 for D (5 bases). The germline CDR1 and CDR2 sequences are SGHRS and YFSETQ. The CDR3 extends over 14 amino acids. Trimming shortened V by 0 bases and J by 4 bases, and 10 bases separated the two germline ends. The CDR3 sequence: CASSLDGGGTEAFF. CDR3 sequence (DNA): TGCGCCAGCAGCTTGGATGGGGGAGGCACTGAAGCTTTCTTT. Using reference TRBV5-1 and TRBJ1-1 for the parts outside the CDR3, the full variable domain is KAGVTQTPRYLIKTRGQQVTLSCSPISGHRSVSWYQQTPGQGLQFLFEYFSETQRNKGNFPGRFSGRQFSNSRSEMNVSTLELGDSALYLCASSLDGGGTEAFFGQGTRLTVV.

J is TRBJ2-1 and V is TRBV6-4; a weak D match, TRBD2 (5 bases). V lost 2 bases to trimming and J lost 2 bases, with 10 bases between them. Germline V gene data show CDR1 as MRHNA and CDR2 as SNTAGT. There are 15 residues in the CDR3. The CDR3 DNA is TGTGCCAGCAGTGACACCGCGGGCCCCTACAATGAGCAGTTCTTC. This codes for CASSDTAGPYNEQFF.

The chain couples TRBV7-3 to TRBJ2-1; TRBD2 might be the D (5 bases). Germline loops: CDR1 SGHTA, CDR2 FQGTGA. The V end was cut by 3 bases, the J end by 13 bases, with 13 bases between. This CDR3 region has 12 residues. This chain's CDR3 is CASSFPRGAQFF. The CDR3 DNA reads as TGTGCCAGCAGCTTTCCCCGGGGAGCACAGTTCTTC.

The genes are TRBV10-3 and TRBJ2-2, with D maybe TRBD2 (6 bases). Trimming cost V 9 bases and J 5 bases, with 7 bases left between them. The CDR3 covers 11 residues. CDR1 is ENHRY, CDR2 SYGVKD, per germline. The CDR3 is CAISGTGELFF. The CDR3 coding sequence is TGTGCCATAAGCGGGACCGGGGAGCTGTTTTTT.

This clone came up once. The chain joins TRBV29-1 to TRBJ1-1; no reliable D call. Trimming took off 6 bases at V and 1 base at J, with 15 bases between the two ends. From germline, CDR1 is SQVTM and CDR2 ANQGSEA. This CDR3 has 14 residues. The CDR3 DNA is TGCAGCGTAATAGACTCCTTCGGGAACACTGAAGCTTTCTTT. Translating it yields CSVIDSFGNTEAFF.

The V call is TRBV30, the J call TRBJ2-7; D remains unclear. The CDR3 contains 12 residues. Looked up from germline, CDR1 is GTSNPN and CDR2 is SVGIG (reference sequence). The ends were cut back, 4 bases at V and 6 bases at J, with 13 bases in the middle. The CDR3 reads CAWNPASSEQYF. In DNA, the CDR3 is TGTGCCTGGAACCCCGCAAGTAGCGAGCAGTACTTC.

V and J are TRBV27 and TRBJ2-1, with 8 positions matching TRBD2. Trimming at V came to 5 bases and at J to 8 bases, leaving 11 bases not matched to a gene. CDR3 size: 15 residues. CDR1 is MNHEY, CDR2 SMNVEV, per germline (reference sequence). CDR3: CASSLHGGAGYEQFF. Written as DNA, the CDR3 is TGTGCCAGCAGTCTCCACGGGGGGGCCGGCTATGAGCAGTTCTTC.

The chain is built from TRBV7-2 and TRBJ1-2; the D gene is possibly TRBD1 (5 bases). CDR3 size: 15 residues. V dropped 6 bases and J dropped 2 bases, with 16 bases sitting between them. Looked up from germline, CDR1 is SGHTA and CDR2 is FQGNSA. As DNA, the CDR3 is TGTGCCAGCAGGGCGGGACGCAGCCGGAACTATGGCTACACCTTC. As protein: CASRAGRSRNYGYTF. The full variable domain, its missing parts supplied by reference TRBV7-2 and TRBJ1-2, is GAGVSQSPSNKVTEKGKDVELRCDPISGHTALYWYRQSLGQGLEFLIYFQGNSAPDKSGLPSDRFSAERTGGSVSTLTIQRTQQEDSAVYLCASRAGRSRNYGYTFGSGTRLTVV.